The entry below describes one TCR beta chain. The data derive from a study of CD8+ T cells in alopecia areata. Overall study: Treated patients were dosed with oral tofacitinib, taking 5 to 10 mg twice daily. Tofacitinib ran for 6 to 18 months before 6 months off drug.

Germline trimming cut 2 bases from V and 7 bases from J; bases unmatched to any gene: 5. Germline V lookup: CDR1 MNHEY, CDR2 SMNVEV (reference sequence). The CDR3 runs 14 residues. Extracted RNA was reverse transcribed, and the resulting cDNA served as sequencing template. The method was immunoSEQ multiplex PCR; TCRdb's version includes in-frame clones alone and lacks a portion of them. The table includes tens of thousands of clones, 60% detected once. Lesional scalp tissue (obtained by punch biopsy) and peripheral blood were collected from alopecia areata patients. PBMCs provided sorted CD4+ and CD8+ T cells.

The chain has TRBV27 and TRBJ1-2, with 9 bases identical to TRBD1. The sequences come from CD8+ T cells sorted from blood, collected at week 0. This receptor was taken from a human donor with alopecia areata. CDR3 amino acids: CASSLTGTGIGYTF. Written as DNA, the CDR3 is TGTGCCAGCAGTTTAACGGGGACAGGGATTGGCTACACCTTC.